This TCR beta chain was recorded in a study of T-cell reconstitution after alpha-beta-depleted transplantation in children. The ends were cut back, 0 bases at V and 5 bases at J, with 10 bases in the middle. The CDR3 runs 14 residues. Per germline, CDR1 SGHVS and CDR2 FNYEAQ. Preparing the TCRbeta library involved the use of unique molecular identifiers. TCRdb reanalysed the PCR reads using MiXCR and keeps one entry per CDR3 protein. In the table there are 600,000 to 800,000 distinct CDR3 sequences, over 10% of which are singletons. This clonotype has ten or more counts. Its antigen is unknown. The study, taken as a whole, reports: A year had passed since transplant, and T-cell counts and diversity by then came mostly from newly produced T cells.

The receptor comes from a girl aged 2-9 years with congenital amegakaryocytic thrombocytopenia, due to receive a stem cell transplant. The chain uses TRBV7-6 and TRBJ1-1; no reliable D call. The specimen comprised PBMCs, sampled before TCRalphabeta/CD19-depleted stem cell transplant. CDR3 DNA: TGTGCCAGCAGCTTAGCGCAAATAGGGACTGAAGCTTTCTTT. Amino acid sequence: CASSLAQIGTEAFF.